This T cell receptor (beta chain) appears in the sequencing data of a study of blood T cell repertoires in COVID-19. As for the study in general: Specimens from acute and convalescent COVID-19 originated in the United States, Italy and Spain. From T cells, B-cell-depleted T cells, or PBMCs came the material, which was cDNA or gDNA.

Authors' analysis steps: Reference gene primer amplification yielded estimated nucleated cell counts. Sequencing used immunoSEQ multiplex PCR; TCRdb keeps in-frame clones, though not all of them. The V and J calls and clone size come from that table; D and trimming were worked out from the DNA. The profile shows some 360,000 clones, approximately 90% of them singletons. Seattle participants joined during active infection and were tracked over time. Germline CDR1 is SGHTA and CDR2 is FQGNSA. The CDR3 runs 15 residues. Trimming cost V 2 bases and J 7 bases; bases outside gene matches: 7. The sequenced sample was peripheral blood. The receptor was isolated from a woman aged 55-70 years with COVID-19, enrolled during active disease. The J gene is TRBJ2-1, the V gene TRBV7-2; 8 positions match TRBD2. The CDR3 DNA sequence: TGTGCCAGCAGCTTACTTTTTGCGGGGGGAAATGAGCAGTTCTTC. Amino acids: CASSLLFAGGNEQFF.